A single sample gave rise to the 21 T cell receptor beta chains below, sequenced in a study of Ad26.COV2.S vaccination and SARS-CoV-2 variants. The protocol was immunoSEQ multiplex PCR, while the TCRdb copy is restricted to in-frame clones and leaves out a portion. The table records 300,000 to 350,000 clones, 90% of them present only once. The sample's treatment: roughly 19 received Ad26.COV2.S at low or high dose, single or two shots; several received placebo; per-sample allocation not given. Following the first vaccine or placebo injection, samples were taken on day 63. This specimen consisted of peripheral blood, obtained in a trial of Ad26.COV2.S vaccine versus placebo. All receptors come from a person aged 18 to 59 who received the Ad26.COV2.S COVID-19 vaccine or a placebo.

The chain combines TRBV4-3 with TRBJ1-5, with D uncertain. The CDR3 runs to 15 residues. V lost 4 bases to trimming and J lost 5 bases, with 15 bases between them. Germline assignment: CDR1 LGHNA and CDR2 YSLEER. CDR3 region: CASSPALYSDQPQHF. CDR3 nucleotides: TGCGCCAGCAGCCCGGCCCTTTATTCGGATCAGCCCCAGCATTTT.

The chain's CDR3 is CASRRTSGSVGNTGELFF. The CDR3 nucleotides are TGCGCCAGCCGCCGGACTAGCGGGAGTGTCGGGAACACCGGGGAGCTGTTTTTT. The chain has TRBV5-1 and TRBJ2-2; 13 nucleotides match TRBD2. Germline CDR1 reads SGHRS; CDR2 reads YFSETQ. This CDR3 has 18 amino acids. The ends lost 7 bases at V and 1 base at J; junction bases unmatched: 10.

The chain couples TRBV5-6 to TRBJ2-7; D perhaps matches TRBD1 (5 bases). The V gene's germline CDR1 is SGHDT and CDR2 YYEEEE. There are 18 residues in the CDR3. V was cut by 2 bases and J by 0 bases, with 21 bases left in between. The CDR3 nucleotides are TGTGCCAGCAGCTTAGGGAAAACAGACAGACGCAGCTCCTACGAGCAGTACGTC. This translates into CASSLGKTDRRSSYEQYV.

The chain couples TRBV20-1 to TRBJ2-5, with unresolved D. The V end lost 3 bases, the J end lost 4 bases, and 6 bases lay between the germline ends. Germline CDR1 DFQATT, CDR2 SNEGSKA (reference sequence). CDR3 length: 11 residues. The CDR3 is CSARWSETQYF. The CDR3 DNA is TGCAGTGCTAGGTGGTCAGAGACCCAGTACTTC.

The J gene is TRBJ1-6, the V gene TRBV15, with no clear D. CDR3 length: 15 amino acids. Trimming took off 0 bases at V and 11 bases at J, with 14 bases between the two ends. CDR1 is LNHNV, CDR2 YYDKDF, per germline (reference sequence). The CDR3 DNA sequence: TGTGCCACCAGCAGAGATGTGGAGGAGACGACACCCCTCCACTTT. Encoded protein: CATSRDVEETTPLHF.

The J gene is TRBJ2-1, the V gene TRBV9; no reliable D call. The V gene's germline CDR1 is SGDLS and CDR2 YYNGEE. There are 12 residues in the CDR3. V was clipped by 3 bases and J by 7 bases, with 8 bases between them. The CDR3 nucleotides read TGTGCCAGCAGCGATGCCAGGAATGAGCAGTTCTTC. It yields the protein CASSDARNEQFF.

The chain uses TRBV7-2 and TRBJ2-5, with 10 bases matching TRBD1. The CDR3 is made up of 15 amino acids. Germline CDR1 reads SGHTA; CDR2 reads FQGNSA. V trimming: 4 bases; J trimming: 5 bases; junction bases outside the gene matches: 7. In nucleotides, the CDR3 is TGTGCCAGCAGCTCCGACAGGGGGCGAGGGGAGACCCAGTACTTC. Encoded protein: CASSSDRGRGETQYF. Looking up the rest from reference TRBV7-2 and TRBJ2-5 gives the full variable domain: GAGVSQSPSNKVTEKGKDVELRCDPISGHTALYWYRQSLGQGLEFLIYFQGNSAPDKSGLPSDRFSAERTGGSVSTLTIQRTQQEDSAVYLCASSSDRGRGETQYFGPGTRLLVL.

The chain has TRBV11-3 and TRBJ1-2; 8 nucleotides align to TRBD1. V was pared by 5 bases and J by 4 bases, with 6 bases of the junction left unmatched. This CDR3 is 14 amino acids long. Germline lookup yields CDR1 SGHNT and CDR2 YENEEA. The DNA of the CDR3 is TGTGCCAGCAGCCAGACTGGACAGGGCTATGGCTACACCTTC. Translating it yields CASSQTGQGYGYTF.

The chain joins TRBV14 to TRBJ1-1; a weak D match, TRBD1 (5 bases). Germline CDR1 reads SGHDN; CDR2 reads FVKESK. Trimming took 9 bases from V and 1 from J, leaving 12 bases between them. The CDR3 runs to 13 residues. This CDR3 is CARGRGPNTEAFF. CDR3 in DNA: TGTGCCAGGGGGAGGGGACCGAACACTGAAGCTTTCTTT.

V gene TRBV6-5 combines with J gene TRBJ1-2, with a weak D call TRBD1 (5 bases). Trimming stripped 2 bases from V and 2 bases from J, with 15 bases between. This CDR3 has 16 residues. Looked up from germline, CDR1 is MNHEY and CDR2 is SVGAGI. DNA for the CDR3: TGTGCCAGCAGTTACGGTACTGGGGGTTCAAACTATGGCTACACCTTC. Protein sequence: CASSYGTGGSNYGYTF.

The chain employs TRBV5-6 and TRBJ1-1, with D possibly TRBD1 on 6 matching bases. The CDR3 length is 15 residues. From germline, CDR1 is SGHDT and CDR2 YYEEEE. The V and J ends lost 6 bases and 7 bases respectively, with 22 bases between them. CDR3 DNA: TGTGCCAGCATCCTGACACAGGGACCGGGAGTTGAAGCTTTCTTT. Translation gives CASILTQGPGVEAFF.

The rearrangement joins TRBV10-3 to TRBJ2-5; D call uncertain. CDR3 length: 13 residues. The germline V gene has CDR1 ENHRY and CDR2 SYGVKD. Trimming shortened V by 6 bases and J by 0 bases, and 8 bases separated the two germline ends. The CDR3 protein is CAISPRDQETQYF. CDR3 in DNA: TGTGCCATCAGCCCTAGGGACCAAGAGACCCAGTACTTC.

The chain uses TRBV6-2 or TRBV6-3 and TRBJ2-7; maybe TRBD1 (5 bases). The ends were cut back, 2 bases at V and 6 bases at J, with 11 bases in the middle. Germline V lookup: CDR1 MNHEY, CDR2 SVGEGT. This CDR3 region has 13 residues. The CDR3 is CASSYQGGGEQYV. For the CDR3, the DNA is TGTGCCAGCAGTTACCAGGGCGGTGGCGAGCAGTACGTC.

The gene calls are TRBV18 and TRBJ1-6; possibly TRBD1 for D (5 bases). The V and J ends lost 2 bases and 9 bases respectively, with 17 bases between them. The CDR3 is made up of 16 amino acids. Germline V CDR1 and CDR2: KGHSH, LQKENI. The CDR3 is CASSPGGGGRGSPLHF. The CDR3 DNA sequence: TGTGCCAGCTCACCAGGAGGCGGGGGACGAGGTTCACCCCTCCACTTT. The entire variable domain, with the rest obtained from reference TRBV18 and TRBJ1-6, is as follows: NAGVMQNPRHLVRRRGQEARLRCSPMKGHSHVYWYRQLPEEGLKFMVYLQKENIIDESGMPKERFSAEFPKEGPSILRIQQVVRGDSAAYFCASSPGGGGRGSPLHFGNGTRLTVT.

This clone came up once. V and J are TRBV27 and TRBJ2-2; TRBD2 agrees at 11 bases. Trimming took 4 bases from V and 2 from J; bases not matched to a gene: 9. The CDR3 is 18 residues long. Looked up from germline, CDR1 is MNHEY and CDR2 is SMNVEV (reference sequence). The CDR3 reads CASSYYTTSGRNTGELFF. As DNA, the CDR3 is TGTGCCAGCAGTTACTACACCACTAGCGGGAGAAACACCGGGGAGCTGTTTTTT.

This chain joins TRBV13 and TRBJ1-2, with TRBD1 matching over 7 bases. J lost 7 bases, V lost 2 bases, and 7 bases had no gene match. The germline gives CDR1 PRHDT, CDR2 FYEKMQ (reference sequence). The length of the CDR3 is 14 residues. CDR3 residues: CASSLPQTGSGYTF. CDR3 DNA: TGTGCCAGCAGCTTACCCCAGACAGGGAGTGGCTACACCTTC.

The CDR3 coding sequence is TGTGCCAGCAGCTTAGTTGGCAGGTTCGCTGATACGCAGTATTTT. Its protein is CASSLVGRFADTQYF. V is TRBV7-2 and J is TRBJ2-3; D not certain. Between the trimmed V and J ends, which lost 1 base and 6 bases, there was a span of 14 bases. Germline CDR1 SGHTA, CDR2 FQGNSA. This CDR3 has 15 amino acids.

V and J are TRBV5-6 and TRBJ1-5; the match to TRBD1 covers 8 bases. With V trimmed by 0 bases and J by 1 base, 6 bases remained unmatched. The CDR3 runs to 17 residues. Germline lookup yields CDR1 SGHDT and CDR2 YYEEEE. CDR3 nucleotide sequence: TGTGCCAGCAGCTTGGGGGACAGGCGACCAAGCAATCAGCCCCAGCATTTT. Translating it yields CASSLGDRRPSNQPQHF.

The V call is TRBV7-9, the J call TRBJ1-1; D possibly corresponds to TRBD1 (5 bases). From germline, CDR1 is SEHNR and CDR2 FQNEAQ (reference sequence). The CDR3 has 14 residues. Trimming removed 7 bases from V and 5 bases from J, with 17 bases in between. CDR3 in DNA: TGTGCCAGCACCCCCAGCGGGGCGGGAACTGAAGCTTTCTTT. It yields the protein CASTPSGAGTEAFF.

The chain recombines TRBV27 with TRBJ1-5; a weak D match, TRBD1 (6 bases). The V end was cut by 6 bases, the J end by 5 bases, with 14 bases between. Germline V gene data show CDR1 as MNHEY and CDR2 as SMNVEV (reference sequence). This CDR3 contains 14 residues. The CDR3 loop reads CASRPGQNHQPQHF. The CDR3 nucleotides are TGTGCCAGCAGACCCGGACAGAATCATCAGCCCCAGCATTTT.

V is TRBV4-1 and J is TRBJ2-1, with TRBD2 matching over 11 bases. The CDR3 has 21 residues. J lost 0 bases, V lost 3 bases, and 16 bases had no gene match. In germline, CDR1 is MGHRA, CDR2 YSYEKL. The CDR3 nucleotides read TGCGCCAGCAGCCAGCTGGGACTAGCGGCCATCCGGGCCTACTCCTACAATGAGCAGTTCTTC. Translated, it gives CASSQLGLAAIRAYSYNEQFF.